The rows below give T cell receptor beta chains drawn from one sample of a study of early T cells in non-severe SARS-CoV-2 infection. TCRdb recomputed calls from the 5' RACE reads with MiXCR, one row per CDR3 protein. The data show fewer than 85,000 distinct CDR3 sequences, with 15% to 20% seen just once and 2.9% held by the top ten. The specimen sequenced was whole blood. The receptors were sampled from an adult who was a healthcare worker with PCR-confirmed SARS-CoV-2 infection or an uninfected control (not recorded which). Both conserved end residues are part of each CDR3. Each record gives: V gene, D gene, clone size, CDR3 protein. A D gene is named only where the DNA matches it firmly. The listing skips clone size in some rows; elsewhere it reads once, few, many or a size class.

TRBV20-1,.,.,CRGDGSTDTQYF
TRBV20-1,.,.,CSAGQANADTQYF
TRBV5-6,.,.,CASSLVGRMNTEAFF
TRBV5-1,.,.,CASSSTVLQETQYF
TRBV28,.,few,CASRGGFEQYF
TRBV6-5,.,few,CASSYSWDSQLGELFF
TRBV9,TRBD2,.,CASSSGALASGIWNEQFF
TRBV2,TRBD1,few,CASSVRQGETGELFF
TRBV12-3/TRBV12-4,TRBD2,few,CASRTGLAGGPKWTQYF
TRBV6-6,.,.,CASSYRNIRSEAFF
TRBV10-3,.,few,CATGVQRSTDTQYF
TRBV7-6,.,few,CASSLGTGSSYNSPLHF
TRBV2,.,many,CASRGSGRAAGELFF
TRBV7-6,.,few,CASSAPPRTGELFF
TRBV5-1,.,.,CASSVQGAEAFF
TRBV29-1,.,.,CSVEVLAPNNEQFF
TRBV29-1,.,many,CSVGESSGNEQYF
TRBV27,TRBD1,.,CASISRQGGQPQHF
TRBV20-1,TRBD2,.,CSARTLAGGSYEQYF
TRBV19,.,.,CASRATGPVAGELFF
TRBV6-2/TRBV6-3,.,.,CASSRQPAVYGYTF
TRBV10-1,.,.,CASSVGQMNTEAFF
TRBV9,TRBD1,.,CASSVTGTGGNEQFF
TRBV5-4,.,few,CASSSDGRETQYF
TRBV20-1,.,many,CSARGGNNEKLFF
TRBV11-2,TRBD2,few,CASSPWTSGAYEQYF
TRBV30,.,.,CAWSLGRNEAFF
TRBV10-3,TRBD1,.,CAISARDRTYEQYF
TRBV7-6,TRBD1,.,CASSGNRDRVANEKLFF
TRBV5-1,.,many,CATPESGTPNTGELFF
TRBV6-6,.,.,CASSYLAREGTEAFF
TRBV30,.,few,CAWSEASRDTQYF
TRBV5-4,.,.,CASSLVRGVVDSPLHF
TRBV11-3,.,many,CASRARGEQFF
TRBV6-5,TRBD1,few,CASSRGQGAVGANVLTF
TRBV6-6,.,.,CASSYPTDRSYGYTF
TRBV12-3/TRBV12-4,.,few,CASSLTVSQAFF
TRBV10-2,.,.,CASSAGPSGGSYNSPLHF
TRBV5-4,.,many,CASSQNNRDYGYTF
TRBV29-1,.,.,CSVEGTSGGYEQYF
TRBV21-1,.,few,CASRFRDGTYEQYF
TRBV18,.,.,CASSPGEGGSQPQHF
TRBV2,.,few,CASSEGPLRALFF
TRBV18,TRBD2,.,CASSPELAAQETQYF
TRBV30,.,few,CAWSANSFSGNTIYF
TRBV20-1,.,few,CSAREPGNNEQFF
TRBV29-1,TRBD1,.,CSGISDRVTEAFF
TRBV7-2,.,.,CASSFSGGYYGYTF
TRBV12-5,TRBD1,few,CASGLGTGGSYEQYF
TRBV6-5,.,.,CASRQYGSNSPLHF
TRBV30,.,few,CAWSRGARTEAFF
TRBV29-1,TRBD2,many,CSVEVTLGLAGVGEQYF
TRBV20-1,.,.,CSARGASEKLFF
TRBV7-6,TRBD1,many,CASSRDRGPYNEQFF
TRBV20-1,.,.,CSVPSGPDTQYF
TRBV9,TRBD1,few,CASSLQDRPYNEQFF
TRBV7-3,.,many,CASSPTGGNYGYTF
TRBV9,.,.,CASSPRERSYNEQFF